The rows below give T cell receptor beta chains drawn from one sample of a study of cytomegalovirus exposure and HLA in healthy donors. Repertoires were generated with immunoSEQ multiplex PCR, while TCRdb's copy carries only in-frame clones and drops some. The sample includes 150,000 or so clones, roughly 71% seen only once; the top ten take around 7%. Source material: PBMCs. These receptors came from a man aged 25 to 40 in good health and CMV-seronegative. Both conserved end residues are part of each CDR3. Fields, in order: D gene, J gene, V gene, clone size, CDR3 protein, CDR3 DNA. D genes are given only for firm matches. Rows may omit the clone size; those that give it use once, few, many or a size class.

TRBD1 TRBJ1-1 TRBV6-6 once CASSRLTGMNTEAFF TGTGCCAGCAGTCGCCTGACAGGGATGAACACTGAAGCTTTCTTT
TRBD2 TRBJ2-7 TRBV27 NA CASSLSTGTRKDEQYF TGTGCCAGCAGTTTATCCACCGGGACTAGGAAAGACGAGCAGTACTTC
NA TRBJ1-2 TRBV28 NA CASQRGYGYTF TGTGCCTCCCAGCGGGGCTATGGCTACACCTTC
NA TRBJ1-1 TRBV5-1 NA CASTPTGNTEAFF TGCGCCAGCACCCCGACAGGGAACACTGAAGCTTTCTTT
TRBD1 TRBJ1-2 TRBV28 NA CASFATGDGTGNLGYGYTF TGTGCCAGCTTCGCCACGGGAGATGGGACAGGGAACCTCGGCTATGGCTACACCTTC
TRBD1 TRBJ1-5 TRBV10-3 NA CAISSGTAEPQHF TGTGCCATCAGTTCCGGGACAGCGGAACCCCAGCATTTT
NA TRBJ2-5 TRBV28 NA CASSSPQGQQETQYF TGTGCCAGCAGTTCACCCCAGGGGCAGCAAGAGACCCAGTACTTC
TRBD2 TRBJ2-3 TRBV9 NA CASSVGDYADTQYF TGTGCCAGCAGCGTAGGGGACTACGCGGATACGCAGTATTTT
NA TRBJ2-6 TRBV7-6 NA CASSVISGANGLTF TGTGCCAGCAGCGTCATATCTGGGGCCAACGGCCTGACTTTC
TRBD2 TRBJ2-3 TRBV9 NA CASSAWRGAGEADTQYF TGTGCCAGCAGCGCGTGGCGAGGTGCGGGAGAGGCAGATACGCAGTATTTT
TRBD2 TRBJ2-5 TRBV9 NA CASSVRAGVETQYF TGTGCCAGCAGCGTCCGAGCGGGAGTAGAGACCCAGTACTTC
TRBD1 TRBJ1-1 TRBV7-9 NA CASSLQGDTEAFF TGTGCCAGCAGCCTACAGGGGGACACTGAAGCTTTCTTT
TRBD1 TRBJ1-2 TRBV6-1 few CASSLGTGYGYGYTF TGTGCCAGCAGTCTCGGGACAGGGTATGGCTATGGCTACACCTTC
TRBD1 TRBJ1-5 TRBV19 NA CASSSGTGGNNQPQHF TGTGCCAGTAGTTCGGGGACAGGGGGAAACAATCAGCCCCAGCATTTT
NA TRBJ1-4 TRBV7-2 NA CASSSPEGGALEKLFF TGTGCCAGCAGCTCCCCAGAGGGAGGGGCCCTTGAAAAACTGTTTTTT
TRBD1 TRBJ1-4 TRBV30 NA CAWTDRVNEKLFF TGTGCCTGGACGGACAGGGTTAATGAAAAACTGTTTTTT
NA TRBJ2-3 TRBV6-5 NA CASSQPGTDTQYF TGTGCCAGCAGCCAGCCGGGGACAGATACGCAGTATTTT
TRBD2 TRBJ2-1 TRBV19 NA CASSQGAGNEQFF TGTGCCAGTAGTCAGGGAGCGGGAAATGAGCAGTTCTTC
NA TRBJ1-5 TRBV18 NA CASSPPGHLDQPQHF TGTGCCAGCTCACCCCCGGGACACCTGGATCAGCCCCAGCATTTT
NA TRBJ1-2 TRBV2 NA CASTFGGAAYGYTF TGTGCCAGCACCTTCGGGGGGGCGGCCTATGGCTACACCTTC
TRBD2 TRBJ2-3 TRBV6-5 NA CASSYLAGNRDTQYF TGTGCCAGCAGTTACCTAGCGGGGAATAGGGATACGCAGTATTTT
TRBD1 TRBJ2-3 TRBV19 few CASRRDREGDTQYF TGTGCCAGTCGCCGGGACAGGGAAGGCGATACGCAGTATTTT
NA TRBJ1-1 TRBV5-1 NA CASSLAVNTEAFF TGCGCCAGCAGCTTGGCAGTGAACACTGAAGCTTTCTTT
NA TRBJ1-5 TRBV5-8 NA CASSLDTGQPQHF TGTGCCAGCAGCTTGGACACAGGGCAGCCCCAGCATTTT
NA TRBJ2-1 TRBV5-1 NA CASSFDNILAAEQFF TGCGCCAGCAGCTTCGACAACATTCTAGCTGCTGAGCAGTTCTTC
TRBD2 TRBJ2-1 TRBV2 NA CASSKRGEDEQFF TGTGCCAGCAGCAAGCGGGGGGAGGATGAGCAGTTCTTC
TRBD2 TRBJ2-5 TRBV4-2 few CASSQVGSSGGAETQYF TGTGCCAGCAGCCAAGTCGGGAGTAGCGGGGGGGCAGAGACCCAGTACTTC
NA TRBJ1-2 TRBV18 NA CASSPFQGLDDGYTF TGTGCCAGCTCACCATTCCAGGGGCTTGATGATGGCTACACCTTC
TRBD2 TRBJ2-5 TRBV7-9 NA CASSLGAGRGYQETQYF TGTGCCAGCAGCTTAGGGGCCGGGAGGGGGTACCAAGAGACCCAGTACTTC
TRBD2 TRBJ2-1 TRBV9 few CASSVSGNYNEQFF TGTGCCAGCAGCGTTAGCGGGAACTACAATGAGCAGTTCTTC
TRBD1 TRBJ2-5 TRBV5-4 NA CASSPSTGYQETQYF TGTGCCAGCAGCCCGTCGACAGGGTACCAAGAGACCCAGTACTTC
TRBD2 TRBJ2-5 TRBV5-4 few CASSPRGEYGTQYF TGTGCCAGCAGCCCGCGGGGGGAATATGGGACCCAGTACTTC
TRBD2 TRBJ2-5 TRBV18 few CASSPRLAGVETQYF TGTGCCAGCTCACCAAGACTAGCGGGGGTCGAGACCCAGTACTTC
NA TRBJ2-1 TRBV29-1 NA CSVPPGSSSYNEQFF TGCAGCGTCCCCCCCGGGAGTAGCTCCTACAATGAGCAGTTCTTC
NA TRBJ1-1 TRBV9 NA CASSVGWGQDTEAFF TGTGCCAGCAGCGTAGGGTGGGGCCAGGACACTGAAGCTTTCTTT
NA TRBJ2-2 TRBV14 NA CASSQVRGTGELFF TGTGCCAGCAGCCAAGTCCGCGGCACCGGGGAGCTGTTTTTT
NA TRBJ2-1 TRBV11-3 NA CASSGRGNEQFF TGTGCCAGCAGCGGCAGGGGCAATGAGCAGTTCTTC
NA TRBJ1-1 TRBV9 once CASSPPPGLGEAFF TGTGCCAGCAGCCCCCCCCCGGGTTTGGGTGAAGCTTTCTTT
NA TRBJ2-1 TRBV5-1 NA CASSGTGLLGYNEQFF TGCGCCAGCAGCGGAACAGGGCTTTTGGGATACAATGAGCAGTTCTTC
TRBD1 TRBJ2-6 TRBV5-4 NA CASSPRTGGPLFGANGLTF TGTGCCAGCAGCCCGAGGACAGGGGGCCCCCTCTTCGGGGCCAACGGCCTGACTTTC
TRBD1 TRBJ1-2 TRBV4-2 few CASSEPGQGNSNYGYTF TGTGCCAGCAGCGAGCCGGGACAGGGGAACTCTAACTATGGCTACACCTTC
TRBD1 TRBJ2-4 TRBV30 NA CAWREQGINSQYF TGTGCCTGGAGGGAACAGGGGATCAACAGTCAGTACTTC
NA TRBJ1-2 TRBV6-5 NA CASSYSWGHGYTF TGTGCCAGCAGTTATTCTTGGGGGCATGGCTACACCTTC
NA TRBJ1-6 TRBV5-6 NA CASTRRGIGDSPLHF TGTGCCAGCACCCGGAGAGGGATTGGGGATTCACCCCTCCACTTT
TRBD1 TRBJ1-2 TRBV28 NA CASSQGQGDYGYTF TGTGCCAGCAGTCAAGGACAGGGAGACTATGGCTACACCTTC
NA TRBJ2-1 TRBV18 NA CASSPMRDGEQFF TGTGCCAGCTCACCAATGAGGGATGGTGAGCAGTTCTTC
NA TRBJ2-7 TRBV11-2 NA CASSLARDEQYF TGTGCCAGCAGCTTAGCTAGAGACGAGCAGTACTTC
TRBD2 TRBJ2-3 TRBV4-2 NA CASSQVGQGGRSTDTQYF TGTGCCAGCAGCCAAGTGGGGCAGGGCGGGAGGAGCACAGATACGCAGTATTTT
TRBD1 TRBJ1-1 TRBV19 NA CASSIGRTGEAFF TGTGCCAGTAGTATAGGAAGGACAGGTGAAGCTTTCTTT
TRBD2 TRBJ2-3 TRBV9 NA CASGTSRDTQYF TGTGCCAGCGGGACTAGTCGGGATACGCAGTATTTT
TRBD1 TRBJ1-5 TRBV7-2 NA CASSSEGTEGQPQHF TGTGCCAGCAGCTCCGAGGGGACAGAGGGCCAGCCCCAGCATTTT
TRBD1 TRBJ2-7 TRBV2 NA CASSSTGTGAYEQYF TGTGCCAGCAGTTCAACCGGGACAGGGGCCTACGAGCAGTACTTC
NA TRBJ1-2 TRBV5-1 NA CASSLRAQLEGYGYTF TGCGCCAGCAGCTTGCGTGCACAGCTGGAAGGCTATGGCTACACCTTC
TRBD2 TRBJ2-5 TRBV30 NA CAWSLAGGGLETQYF TGTGCCTGGAGTCTAGCGGGGGGAGGGTTGGAGACCCAGTACTTC
NA TRBJ2-1 TRBV11-1 NA CASSFGGESSYNEQFF TGTGCCAGCAGCTTTGGAGGGGAAAGCTCCTACAATGAGCAGTTCTTC
NA TRBJ2-1 TRBV7-9 few CASSRRPDSYNEQFF TGTGCCAGCAGCCGGAGACCCGACTCCTACAATGAGCAGTTCTTC